The clone carrying this T cell receptor beta chain turned up a few times. The antigen remains undetermined. Trimming pared 1 base from V and 1 base from J, leaving 16 bases between. The CDR3 extends over 16 amino acids. Germline V gives CDR1 SQVTM, CDR2 ANQGSEA. TCRdb used MiXCR to reprocess the reads, holding one entry per CDR3 protein. The table lists fewer than 150,000 distinct CDR3 sequences, 30% to 35% of them singletons. These data come from a study of T cell repertoires in cytomegalovirus infection. The wider study: CMV epitopes in the study were HLA-C-restricted (recently identified) and HLA-B-restricted (well studied). A matching HLA type, together with CMV infection, was signaled by public TCR beta signatures.

This chain joins TRBV29-1 and TRBJ2-5; D is unresolved. This sample comprised CD8+ T cells from cultured PBMCs, obtained from culture after CMV antigen stimulation. The origin of this receptor is a human donor in good health (CMV status not recorded). Some clones in this sample may be carry-over from other donors' samples. The CDR3: CSVEVVVRKTQETQYF. The CDR3 DNA reads TGCAGCGTTGAAGTGGTGGTAAGGAAAACCCAAGAGACCCAGTACTTC.